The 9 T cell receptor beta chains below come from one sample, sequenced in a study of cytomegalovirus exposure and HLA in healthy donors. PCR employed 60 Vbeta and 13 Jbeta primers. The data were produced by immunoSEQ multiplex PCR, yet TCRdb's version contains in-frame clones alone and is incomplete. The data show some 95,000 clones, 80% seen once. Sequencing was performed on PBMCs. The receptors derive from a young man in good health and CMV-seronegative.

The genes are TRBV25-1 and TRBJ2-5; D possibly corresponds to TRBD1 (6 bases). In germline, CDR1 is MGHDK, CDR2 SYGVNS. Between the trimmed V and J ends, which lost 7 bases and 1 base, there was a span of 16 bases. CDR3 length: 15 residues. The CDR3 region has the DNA TGTGCCAGCACCTTAGGGGGACAACCCCAAGAGACCCAGTACTTC. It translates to CASTLGGQPQETQYF.

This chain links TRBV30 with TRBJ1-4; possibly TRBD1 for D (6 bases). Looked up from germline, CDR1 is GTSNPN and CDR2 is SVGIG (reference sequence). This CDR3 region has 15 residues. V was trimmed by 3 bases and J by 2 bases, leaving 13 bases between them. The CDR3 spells CAWSRGRSTNEKLFF. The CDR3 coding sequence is TGTGCCTGGAGCAGGGGTCGGTCTACTAATGAAAAACTGTTTTTT.

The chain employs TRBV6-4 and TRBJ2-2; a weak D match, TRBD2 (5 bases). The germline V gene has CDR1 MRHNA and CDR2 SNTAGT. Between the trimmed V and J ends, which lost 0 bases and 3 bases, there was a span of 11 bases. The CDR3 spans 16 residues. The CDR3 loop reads CASSDSASSHTGELFF. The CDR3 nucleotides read TGTGCCAGCAGTGACTCGGCTAGCAGTCACACCGGGGAGCTGTTTTTT.

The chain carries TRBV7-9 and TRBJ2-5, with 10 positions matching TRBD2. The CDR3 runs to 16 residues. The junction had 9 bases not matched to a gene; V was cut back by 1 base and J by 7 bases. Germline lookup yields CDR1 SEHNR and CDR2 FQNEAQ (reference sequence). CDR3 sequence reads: CASSLESGGARGTQYF. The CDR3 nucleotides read TGTGCCAGCAGCTTAGAAAGCGGGGGGGCTCGTGGGACCCAGTACTTC.

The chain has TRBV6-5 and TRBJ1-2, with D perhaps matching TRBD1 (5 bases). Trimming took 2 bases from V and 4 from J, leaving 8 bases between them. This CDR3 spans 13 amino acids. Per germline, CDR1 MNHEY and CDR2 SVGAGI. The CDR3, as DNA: TGTGCCAGCAGTTACAGTACAGGCTATGGCTACACCTTC. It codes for CASSYSTGYGYTF.

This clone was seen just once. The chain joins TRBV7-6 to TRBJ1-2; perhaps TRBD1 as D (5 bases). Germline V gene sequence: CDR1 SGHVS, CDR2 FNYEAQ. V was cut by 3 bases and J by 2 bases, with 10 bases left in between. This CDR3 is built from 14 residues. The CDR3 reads CASSLGGGNYGYTF. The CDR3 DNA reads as TGTGCCAGCAGCTTGGGCGGGGGAAACTATGGCTACACCTTC. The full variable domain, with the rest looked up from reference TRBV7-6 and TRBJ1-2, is GAGVSQSPRYKVTKRGQDVALRCDPISGHVSLYWYRQALGQGPEFLTYFNYEAQQDKSGLPNDRFSAERPEGSISTLTIQRTEQRDSAMYRCASSLGGGNYGYTFGSGTRLTVV.

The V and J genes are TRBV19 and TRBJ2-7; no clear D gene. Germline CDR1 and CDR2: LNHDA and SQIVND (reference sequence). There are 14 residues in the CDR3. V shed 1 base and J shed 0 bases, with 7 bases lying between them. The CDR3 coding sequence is TGTGCCAGTAGTATAGGCGAGAGCTCCTACGAGCAGTACTTC. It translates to CASSIGESSYEQYF.

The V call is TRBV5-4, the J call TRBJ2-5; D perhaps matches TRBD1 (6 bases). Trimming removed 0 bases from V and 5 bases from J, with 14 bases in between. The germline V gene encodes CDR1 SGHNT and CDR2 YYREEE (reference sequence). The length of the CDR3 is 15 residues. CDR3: CASSLVAGAKETQYF. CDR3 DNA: TGTGCCAGCAGCTTGGTGGCAGGGGCTAAGGAGACCCAGTACTTC. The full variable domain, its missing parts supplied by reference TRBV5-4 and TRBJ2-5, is ETGVTQSPTHLIKTRGQQVTLRCSSQSGHNTVSWYQQALGQGPQFIFQYYREEENGRGNFPPRFSGLQFPNYSSELNVNALELDDSALYLCASSLVAGAKETQYFGPGTRLLVL.

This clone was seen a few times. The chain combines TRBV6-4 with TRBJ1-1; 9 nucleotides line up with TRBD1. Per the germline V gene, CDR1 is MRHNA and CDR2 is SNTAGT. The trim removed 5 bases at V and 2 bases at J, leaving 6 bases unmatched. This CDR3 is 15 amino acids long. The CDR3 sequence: CASSPRDRANTEAFF. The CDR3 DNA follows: TGTGCCAGCAGTCCCCGGGACAGGGCAAACACTGAAGCTTTCTTT.